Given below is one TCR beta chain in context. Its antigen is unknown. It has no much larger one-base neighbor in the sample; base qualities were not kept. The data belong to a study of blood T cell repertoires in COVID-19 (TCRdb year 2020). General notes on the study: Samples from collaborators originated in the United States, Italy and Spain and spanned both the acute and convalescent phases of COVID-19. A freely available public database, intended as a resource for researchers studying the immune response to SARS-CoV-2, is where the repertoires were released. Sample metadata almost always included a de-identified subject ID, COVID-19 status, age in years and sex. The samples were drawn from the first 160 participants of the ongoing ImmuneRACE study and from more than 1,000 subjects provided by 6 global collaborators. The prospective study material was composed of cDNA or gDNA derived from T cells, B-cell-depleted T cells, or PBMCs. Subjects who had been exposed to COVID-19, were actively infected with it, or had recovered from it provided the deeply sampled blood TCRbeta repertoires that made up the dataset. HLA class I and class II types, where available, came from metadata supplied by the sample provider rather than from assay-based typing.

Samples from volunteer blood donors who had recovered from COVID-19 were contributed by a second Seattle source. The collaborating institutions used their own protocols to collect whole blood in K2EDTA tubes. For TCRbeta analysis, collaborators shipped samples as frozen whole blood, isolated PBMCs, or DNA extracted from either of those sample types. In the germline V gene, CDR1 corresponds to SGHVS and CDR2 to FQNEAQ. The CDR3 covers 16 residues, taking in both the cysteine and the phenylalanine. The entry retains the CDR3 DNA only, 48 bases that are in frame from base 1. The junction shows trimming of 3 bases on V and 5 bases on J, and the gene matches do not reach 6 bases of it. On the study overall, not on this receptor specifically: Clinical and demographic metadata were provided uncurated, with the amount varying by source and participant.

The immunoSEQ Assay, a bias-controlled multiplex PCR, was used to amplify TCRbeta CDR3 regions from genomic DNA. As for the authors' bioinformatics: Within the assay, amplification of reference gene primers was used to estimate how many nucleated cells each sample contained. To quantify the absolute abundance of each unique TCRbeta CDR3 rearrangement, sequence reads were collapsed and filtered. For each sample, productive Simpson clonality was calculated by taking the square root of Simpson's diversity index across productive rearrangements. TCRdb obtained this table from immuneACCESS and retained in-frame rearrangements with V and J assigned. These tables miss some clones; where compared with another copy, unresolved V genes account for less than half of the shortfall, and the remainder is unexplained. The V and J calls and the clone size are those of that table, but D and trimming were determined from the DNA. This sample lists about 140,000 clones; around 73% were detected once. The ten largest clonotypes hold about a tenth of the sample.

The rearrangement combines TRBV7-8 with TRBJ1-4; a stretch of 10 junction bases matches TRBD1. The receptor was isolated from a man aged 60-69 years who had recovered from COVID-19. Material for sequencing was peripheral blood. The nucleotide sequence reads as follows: TGTGCCAGCAGCTTCGGGACAGGGGAGGGAAATGAAAAACTGTTTTTT. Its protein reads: CASSFGTGEGNEKLFF.